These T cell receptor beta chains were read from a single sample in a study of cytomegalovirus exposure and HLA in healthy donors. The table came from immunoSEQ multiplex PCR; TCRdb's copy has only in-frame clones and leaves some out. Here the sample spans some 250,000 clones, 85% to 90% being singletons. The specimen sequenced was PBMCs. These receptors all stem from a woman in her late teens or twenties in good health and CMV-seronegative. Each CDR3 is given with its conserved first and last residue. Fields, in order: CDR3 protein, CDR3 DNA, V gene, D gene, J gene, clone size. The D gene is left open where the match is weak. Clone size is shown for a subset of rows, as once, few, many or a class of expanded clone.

CDR3 protein: CASSLAVLGNTEAFF; CDR3 DNA: TGTGCCAGCAGCTTAGCCGTACTAGGGAACACTGAAGCTTTCTTT; V gene: TRBV7-6; D gene: -; J gene: TRBJ1-1; clone size: -
CDR3 protein: CASRRGSSTDTQYF; CDR3 DNA: TGTGCCAGCAGGAGGGGGTCTAGCACAGATACGCAGTATTTT; V gene: TRBV7-3; D gene: -; J gene: TRBJ2-3; clone size: -
CDR3 protein: CASSPKPDANYGYTF; CDR3 DNA: TGTGCCAGCAGTCCAAAGCCCGATGCTAACTATGGCTACACCTTC; V gene: TRBV27; D gene: -; J gene: TRBJ1-2; clone size: -
CDR3 protein: CASSLGRDSSYEQYF; CDR3 DNA: TGTGCCAGCAGTTTAGGCCGGGATAGCTCCTACGAGCAGTACTTC; V gene: TRBV28; D gene: -; J gene: TRBJ2-7; clone size: -
CDR3 protein: CASSSGTGYLAFF; CDR3 DNA: TGCGCCAGCAGCTCCGGGACAGGGTATCTGGCTTTCTTT; V gene: TRBV5-1; D gene: TRBD1; J gene: TRBJ1-1; clone size: -
CDR3 protein: CASSLSRDSLTDTQYF; CDR3 DNA: TGTGCCAGCAGCTTGAGCCGGGACAGTCTCACAGATACGCAGTATTTT; V gene: TRBV5-4; D gene: TRBD1; J gene: TRBJ2-3; clone size: once
CDR3 protein: CASSQGLAGGFSTDTQYF; CDR3 DNA: TGCGCCAGCAGCCAAGGGCTAGCGGGGGGGTTTAGCACAGATACGCAGTATTTT; V gene: TRBV4-1; D gene: TRBD2; J gene: TRBJ2-3; clone size: -
CDR3 protein: CASGTRTGAFF; CDR3 DNA: TGTGCCAGCGGAACACGGACAGGAGCTTTCTTT; V gene: TRBV27; D gene: TRBD1; J gene: TRBJ1-1; clone size: -
CDR3 protein: CASSTSQGARSEAFF; CDR3 DNA: TGTGCCAGTAGTACCTCTCAGGGGGCGCGTTCTGAAGCTTTCTTT; V gene: TRBV19; D gene: TRBD1; J gene: TRBJ1-1; clone size: -
CDR3 protein: CASSLNQGGGELFF; CDR3 DNA: TGTGCCAGCAGTTTAAATCAGGGAGGCGGGGAGCTGTTTTTT; V gene: TRBV7-6; D gene: -; J gene: TRBJ2-2; clone size: -
CDR3 protein: CASSLVPSYEQYF; CDR3 DNA: TGTGCCAGCAGTTTAGTTCCGAGCTACGAGCAGTACTTC; V gene: TRBV27; D gene: -; J gene: TRBJ2-7; clone size: -
CDR3 protein: CASSSTGGQPQHF; CDR3 DNA: TGCGCCAGCAGCTCTACAGGGGGCCAGCCCCAGCATTTT; V gene: TRBV5-1; D gene: TRBD1; J gene: TRBJ1-5; clone size: -
CDR3 protein: CASSWTLLGGRETQYF; CDR3 DNA: TGTGCCAGCAGCTGGACCCTTCTTGGGGGGAGAGAGACCCAGTACTTC; V gene: TRBV5-6; D gene: -; J gene: TRBJ2-5; clone size: -
CDR3 protein: CASSGQGASKNIQYF; CDR3 DNA: TGTGCCAGCAGCGGACAGGGGGCGTCCAAAAACATTCAGTACTTC; V gene: TRBV2; D gene: TRBD1; J gene: TRBJ2-4; clone size: -
CDR3 protein: CASSRQDSTDTQYF; CDR3 DNA: TGCGCCAGCAGCCGCCAGGATTCCACAGATACGCAGTATTTT; V gene: TRBV5-1; D gene: -; J gene: TRBJ2-3; clone size: -
CDR3 protein: CASRWDRVETQYF; CDR3 DNA: TGTGCCAGCAGGTGGGACAGGGTTGAGACCCAGTACTTC; V gene: TRBV5-6; D gene: TRBD1; J gene: TRBJ2-5; clone size: -
CDR3 protein: CASSQVNGELFF; CDR3 DNA: TGTGCCAGCAGTCAGGTGAACGGGGAGCTGTTTTTT; V gene: TRBV11-3; D gene: -; J gene: TRBJ2-2; clone size: -
CDR3 protein: CATSAHPDSSETQYF; CDR3 DNA: TGTGCCACCAGCGCCCACCCGGACAGTTCGGAGACCCAGTACTTC; V gene: TRBV15; D gene: -; J gene: TRBJ2-5; clone size: -
CDR3 protein: CASSQDFDQPQHF; CDR3 DNA: TGCGCCAGCAGCCAAGATTTCGATCAGCCCCAGCATTTT; V gene: TRBV4-3; D gene: -; J gene: TRBJ1-5; clone size: -
CDR3 protein: CASSPPGTGETMIYGYTF; CDR3 DNA: TGTGCCAGTAGCCCCCCTGGGACAGGAGAGACCATGATCTATGGCTACACCTTC; V gene: TRBV19; D gene: TRBD1; J gene: TRBJ1-2; clone size: -
CDR3 protein: CASSQEETGSYEQYF; CDR3 DNA: TGCGCCAGCAGCCAAGAAGAGACGGGTTCCTACGAGCAGTACTTC; V gene: TRBV4-3; D gene: -; J gene: TRBJ2-7; clone size: few
CDR3 protein: CASSLDRGRRETQYF; CDR3 DNA: TGTGCCAGCAGCTTGGACAGGGGGCGAAGGGAGACCCAGTACTTC; V gene: TRBV11-2; D gene: TRBD1; J gene: TRBJ2-5; clone size: -
CDR3 protein: CASSPGRGQGRVETQYF; CDR3 DNA: TGTGCCAGCAGCCCGGGGAGGGGCCAGGGGCGCGTGGAGACCCAGTACTTC; V gene: TRBV11-2; D gene: -; J gene: TRBJ2-5; clone size: -
CDR3 protein: CASSSTGIGGYTF; CDR3 DNA: TGTGCCAGCAGTTCGACAGGGATTGGGGGCTACACCTTC; V gene: TRBV28; D gene: TRBD1; J gene: TRBJ1-2; clone size: -
CDR3 protein: CASSPSGTGLNEQFF; CDR3 DNA: TGCGCCAGCAGCCCATCCGGGACAGGGCTCAATGAGCAGTTCTTC; V gene: TRBV4-1; D gene: TRBD1; J gene: TRBJ2-1; clone size: -
CDR3 protein: CASSADNRGYEQYF; CDR3 DNA: TGTGCCAGCAGCGCGGACAACAGGGGCTACGAGCAGTACTTC; V gene: TRBV5-4; D gene: TRBD1; J gene: TRBJ2-7; clone size: -
CDR3 protein: CASSLARHLPGELFF; CDR3 DNA: TGTGCCAGCAGCTTGGCCAGACATTTACCAGGGGAGCTGTTTTTT; V gene: TRBV5-6; D gene: -; J gene: TRBJ2-2; clone size: -
CDR3 protein: CAWSVGTTNTGELFF; CDR3 DNA: TGTGCCTGGAGTGTCGGGACTACGAACACCGGGGAGCTGTTTTTT; V gene: TRBV30; D gene: TRBD2; J gene: TRBJ2-2; clone size: -
CDR3 protein: CASSLQAGGPPHNEQFF; CDR3 DNA: TGTGCCAGCAGCTTACAGGCGGGGGGGCCCCCACACAATGAGCAGTTCTTC; V gene: TRBV11-2; D gene: TRBD2; J gene: TRBJ2-1; clone size: -
CDR3 protein: CASNRRGSHQPQHF; CDR3 DNA: TGTGCCAGCAACCGAAGGGGGTCTCATCAGCCCCAGCATTTT; V gene: TRBV13; D gene: -; J gene: TRBJ1-5; clone size: -
CDR3 protein: CASSPLQGALLGYTF; CDR3 DNA: TGCGCCAGCAGCCCATTACAGGGGGCCTTACTTGGCTACACCTTC; V gene: TRBV4-1; D gene: TRBD1; J gene: TRBJ1-2; clone size: -
CDR3 protein: CASSSGLDGETQYF; CDR3 DNA: TGCGCCAGCAGCTCTGGACTAGACGGGGAGACCCAGTACTTC; V gene: TRBV5-1; D gene: TRBD2; J gene: TRBJ2-5; clone size: -
CDR3 protein: CASSQDFPPGQSFSNYGYTF; CDR3 DNA: TGCGCCAGCAGCCAAGATTTCCCTCCGGGACAGAGTTTCTCTAACTATGGCTACACCTTC; V gene: TRBV4-1; D gene: TRBD1; J gene: TRBJ1-2; clone size: -
CDR3 protein: CASRQRGGYNEQFF; CDR3 DNA: TGTGCCAGCAGGCAGCGGGGGGGCTACAATGAGCAGTTCTTC; V gene: TRBV2; D gene: TRBD2; J gene: TRBJ2-1; clone size: -
CDR3 protein: CASSSRQGAYYGYTF; CDR3 DNA: TGTGCCAGCAGTTCACGACAGGGGGCGTACTATGGCTACACCTTC; V gene: TRBV2; D gene: TRBD1; J gene: TRBJ1-2; clone size: few
CDR3 protein: CASSLEGLGAAGYTF; CDR3 DNA: TGTGCCAGCAGCTTAGAAGGCCTGGGGGCGGCCGGCTACACCTTC; V gene: TRBV7-8; D gene: -; J gene: TRBJ1-2; clone size: -
CDR3 protein: CASSQFGTGFTGELFF; CDR3 DNA: TGTGCCAGCAGCCAGTTCGGGACAGGGTTCACCGGGGAGCTGTTTTTT; V gene: TRBV5-4; D gene: TRBD1; J gene: TRBJ2-2; clone size: -
CDR3 protein: CASSGGADEKLFF; CDR3 DNA: TGCGCCAGCAGCGGGGGGGCTGATGAAAAACTGTTTTTT; V gene: TRBV5-1; D gene: -; J gene: TRBJ1-4; clone size: few
CDR3 protein: CAIKTLAGDPVRETQYF; CDR3 DNA: TGTGCCATCAAGACCCTAGCGGGGGACCCCGTACGAGAGACCCAGTACTTC; V gene: TRBV10-3; D gene: TRBD2; J gene: TRBJ2-5; clone size: -
CDR3 protein: CASSLGTTGPQPQHF; CDR3 DNA: TGTGCCAGCAGTTTGGGCACGACAGGGCCTCAGCCCCAGCATTTT; V gene: TRBV11-3; D gene: TRBD1; J gene: TRBJ1-5; clone size: -
CDR3 protein: CASTDRREAFF; CDR3 DNA: TGTGCCAGCACGGACAGGCGTGAAGCTTTCTTT; V gene: TRBV6-5; D gene: TRBD1; J gene: TRBJ1-1; clone size: -
CDR3 protein: CASIGDTEAFF; CDR3 DNA: TGTGCCAGCATAGGGGACACTGAAGCTTTCTTT; V gene: TRBV5-4; D gene: -; J gene: TRBJ1-1; clone size: -
CDR3 protein: CASSRLDRGNTGELFF; CDR3 DNA: TGTGCCAGTAGTAGGTTAGACAGGGGGAATACCGGGGAGCTGTTTTTT; V gene: TRBV19; D gene: TRBD1; J gene: TRBJ2-2; clone size: -
CDR3 protein: CASSPGQGGHGELFF; CDR3 DNA: TGTGCCAGCAGCCCGGGACAGGGCGGGCACGGGGAGCTGTTTTTT; V gene: TRBV11-3; D gene: TRBD1; J gene: TRBJ2-2; clone size: -
CDR3 protein: CASTDGTGGFENTEAFF; CDR3 DNA: TGCGCCAGCACTGACGGGACAGGGGGCTTCGAGAACACTGAAGCTTTCTTT; V gene: TRBV5-1; D gene: TRBD1; J gene: TRBJ1-1; clone size: -
CDR3 protein: CASSPDRGRTGELFF; CDR3 DNA: TGTGCCAGCAGCCCTGACAGGGGACGCACCGGGGAGCTGTTTTTT; V gene: TRBV2; D gene: TRBD1; J gene: TRBJ2-2; clone size: -
CDR3 protein: CASSGRGNTEAFF; CDR3 DNA: TGTGCCAGCAGTGGTCGCGGGAACACTGAAGCTTTCTTT; V gene: TRBV6-1; D gene: -; J gene: TRBJ1-1; clone size: -
CDR3 protein: CASSPSGQNSGNTIYF; CDR3 DNA: TGTGCCAGCTCACCATCAGGACAAAACTCTGGAAACACCATATATTTT; V gene: TRBV18; D gene: -; J gene: TRBJ1-3; clone size: -
CDR3 protein: CAWKSGSGYTF; CDR3 DNA: TGTGCCTGGAAGTCAGGAAGTGGCTACACCTTC; V gene: TRBV30; D gene: -; J gene: TRBJ1-2; clone size: -
CDR3 protein: CASSPQGAEYGYTF; CDR3 DNA: TGTGCCAGCTCGCCACAGGGGGCAGAGTATGGCTACACCTTC; V gene: TRBV18; D gene: TRBD1; J gene: TRBJ1-2; clone size: -
CDR3 protein: CASRAVVGGTDTQYF; CDR3 DNA: TGTGCCAGCAGAGCGGTGGTGGGAGGCACAGATACGCAGTATTTT; V gene: TRBV27; D gene: -; J gene: TRBJ2-3; clone size: once
CDR3 protein: CSFCGIAGCTDTQYF; CDR3 DNA: TGCAGCTTCTGTGGAATAGCGGGGTGTACAGATACGCAGTATTTT; V gene: TRBV29-1; D gene: TRBD2; J gene: TRBJ2-3; clone size: -